The 18 T cell receptor beta chains below all came from one sample that was sequenced in a study of T-cell memory formation after mild COVID-19. TCRdb analysed the 5' RACE reads with MiXCR anew, one entry per CDR3 protein. The profile shows over 70,000 distinct CDR3 sequences, about 13% of them singletons. The specimen sequenced was PBMCs or a T cell subset sorted from them (not recorded which). All receptors come from an adult woman who had mild COVID-19 (a few samples of this study predate the infection). Cell type and time point are not known.

The chain combines TRBV5-1 with TRBJ2-7, with 7 bases aligning to TRBD2. This CDR3 spans 18 amino acids. Per the germline V gene, CDR1 is SGHRS and CDR2 is YFSETQ. Trimming took 2 bases from V and 6 from J; bases not matched to a gene: 20. The CDR3 DNA follows: TGCGCCAGCAGCTTAATCGGGACTCAAACACTACCGGGAGGCGAGCAGTACTTC. It encodes CASSLIGTQTLPGGEQYF.

The genes are TRBV25-1 and TRBJ2-7; 8 bases align to TRBD2. CDR1 MGHDK and CDR2 SYGVNS come from the germline V gene. The CDR3 covers 16 residues. Unmatched junction bases numbered 9, after V lost 3 bases and J lost 2 bases. For the CDR3, the DNA is TGTGCCAGCAGTGACTCGGGAGGGGGTAGCACCTACGAGCAGTACTTC. Its protein product is CASSDSGGGSTYEQYF.

V usage is TRBV24-1 and J usage is TRBJ2-1; D is undetermined. V was pared by 0 bases and J by 0 bases, with 14 bases between. Germline V CDR1 and CDR2: KGHDR, SFDVKD. The CDR3 runs 18 residues. CDR3 residues: CATSDLRFRGRSYNEQFF. The CDR3, as DNA: TGTGCCACCAGTGATTTGCGCTTTCGCGGCCGCTCCTACAATGAGCAGTTCTTC.

This clonotype occurred a few times. The chain links TRBV9 to TRBJ2-1; TRBD1 is a possible D gene (6 bases). Germline loops: CDR1 SGDLS, CDR2 YYNGEE. Trimming cost V 0 bases and J 9 bases, with 7 bases left between them. The CDR3 totals 12 residues. This CDR3 reads CASSVEGVEQFF. The CDR3 region has the DNA TGTGCCAGCAGCGTAGAGGGGGTTGAGCAGTTCTTC.

This chain uses TRBV4-3 with TRBJ1-2; 8 bases align to TRBD1. The CDR3 sequence is 16 residues long. Losses at the gene ends were 4 bases for V and 3 bases for J; bases not matched to a gene: 10. In germline, CDR1 is LGHNA, CDR2 YSLEER. CDR3 coding DNA: TGCGCCAGCAGCCGATTGGGACAGGAGGGCGACTATGGCTACACCTTC. It translates to CASSRLGQEGDYGYTF.

The genes are TRBV2 and TRBJ2-7; possible D gene TRBD1, 6 bases. V dropped 3 bases and J dropped 0 bases, with 9 bases sitting between them. Germline CDR1 is SNHLY and CDR2 is FYNNEI. The CDR3 totals 14 residues. This CDR3 is CASSDRGSSYEQYF. CDR3 coding DNA: TGTGCCAGCAGTGACAGGGGTAGCTCCTACGAGCAGTACTTC.

A word on this clonotype: At one boundary the junction diverges from the germline segment, which might be a read error. The J gene is TRBJ2-2, the V gene TRBV29-1; D assignment may be TRBD1 or TRBD2 (5 bases each). Germline lookup yields CDR1 SQVTM and CDR2 ANQGSEA. The CDR3 runs to 13 residues. The CDR3 sequence: CSVERQNTGEMFF. In DNA, the CDR3 is TGCAGCGTTGAACGACAGAACACCGGGGAGATGTTTTTT.

This clonotype was counted a few times. The gene calls are TRBV6-6 and TRBJ2-1, with D possibly being TRBD2 (5 bases). The CDR3 extends over 16 amino acids. Germline V CDR1 and CDR2: MNHNY, SVGAGI (reference sequence). V lost 8 bases to trimming and J lost 0 bases, with 17 bases between them. The CDR3 nucleotides are TGTGCCAGCTCCGGGAACGGCGGGTACTCCTACAATGAGCAGTTCTTC. Its translation is CASSGNGGYSYNEQFF.

The V gene is TRBV20-1, the J gene TRBJ2-7; 8 nucleotides align to TRBD2. The CDR3 is 17 residues long. V was pared by 3 bases and J by 2 bases, with 15 bases of the junction left unmatched. Germline CDR1 and CDR2: DFQATT and SNEGSKA (reference sequence). The DNA of the CDR3 is TGCAGTGCTAGGACCTTCGGCGGGAGGACCGCCACCTACGAGCAGTACTTC. It is translated as CSARTFGGRTATYEQYF.

The rearrangement uses TRBV10-3 and TRBJ2-7; TRBD1 aligns across 10 bases. The germline V gene has CDR1 ENHRY and CDR2 SYGVKD. CDR3 length: 12 residues. The V segment lost 10 bases and the J segment 1 base; nucleotides outside the gene matches: 1. DNA of the CDR3: TGTGCCACGGACAGGGGGTCCTACGAGCAGTACTTC. This sequence encodes CATDRGSYEQYF.

The chain employs TRBV4-1 and TRBJ1-5; D might be TRBD1 (5 bases). This CDR3 is 15 amino acids long. The V end lost 1 base, the J end lost 4 bases, and 11 bases lay between the germline ends. Germline V lookup: CDR1 MGHRA, CDR2 YSYEKL. CDR3 nucleotides: TGCGCCAGCAGCCAAGGTCAGGGAGGGAATCAGCCCCAGCATTTT. Translated, it gives CASSQGQGGNQPQHF.

This clonotype was detected a few times. The chain has TRBV11-2 and TRBJ2-1; 8 bases are a match to TRBD1. The germline V gene has CDR1 SGHAT and CDR2 FQNNGV. The length of the CDR3 is 14 residues. V trimming: 5 bases; J trimming: 9 bases; junction bases outside the gene matches: 9. The CDR3 bases are TGTGCCAGCAGCCCGACAGGGGAAGCGGGTGAGCAGTTCTTC. Its translation: CASSPTGEAGEQFF.

This clonotype was counted between two and nine times. The chain links TRBV9 to TRBJ2-1, with 7 bases that match TRBD1. CDR3 length: 15 residues. J gave up 2 bases and V 0 bases, and 2 bases lay outside the gene matches. The germline V gene encodes CDR1 SGDLS and CDR2 YYNGEE. The CDR3 nucleotides read TGTGCCAGCAGCGTAGGGCAGGGGGCCTACAATGAGCAGTTCTTC. This translates into CASSVGQGAYNEQFF.

In its sample, this clonotype was seen a few times. The chain joins TRBV29-1 to TRBJ1-4; 7 nucleotides line up with TRBD1. This CDR3 has 12 amino acids. Trimming cost V 1 base and J 7 bases; bases outside gene matches: 0. The germline V gene has CDR1 SQVTM and CDR2 ANQGSEA. The CDR3 DNA is TGCAGCGTTGAAGGGGACAGTGAAAAACTGTTTTTT. The encoded protein is CSVEGDSEKLFF.

A few counts support this clonotype. The chain joins TRBV3-1 to TRBJ1-1, with 8 nucleotides matching TRBD1. V gave up 1 base and J gave up 6 bases; unmatched junction bases: 1. CDR1 is LGHDT, CDR2 YNNKEL, per germline (reference sequence). This CDR3 contains 13 residues. The CDR3 here is CASSQGTGSEAFF. The CDR3, as DNA: TGTGCCAGCAGCCAAGGGACAGGGTCTGAAGCTTTCTTT.

This clonotype was recorded a few times. The V gene is TRBV19, the J gene TRBJ2-1; the D call may be TRBD1 or TRBD2 (5 bases each). V was pared by 7 bases and J by 4 bases, with 11 bases between. From germline, CDR1 is LNHDA and CDR2 SQIVND (reference sequence). This CDR3 contains 13 residues. The CDR3 sequence: CASTWGSYNEQFF. CDR3 DNA: TGTGCCAGTACGTGGGGGAGTTACAATGAGCAGTTCTTC.

This clonotype turned up a few times. The chain is built from TRBV3-1 and TRBJ2-3; D remains ambiguous. The germline V gene encodes CDR1 LGHDT and CDR2 YNNKEL (reference sequence). The CDR3 has 12 amino acids. The germline V and J ends were trimmed by 2 bases and 4 bases, with 4 bases remaining between them. The DNA for the CDR3 is TGTGCCAGCAGCCAAAGCGCAGATACGCAGTATTTT. Translated: CASSQSADTQYF.

This clonotype was seen more than once but under ten times. The rearrangement joins TRBV7-9 to TRBJ1-2; D remains unclear. This CDR3 region has 13 residues. V was trimmed by 5 bases and J by 4 bases, leaving 11 bases between them. From germline, CDR1 is SEHNR and CDR2 FQNEAQ (reference sequence). Here the CDR3 reads CASSPVGSYGYTF. The CDR3 DNA follows: TGTGCCAGCAGCCCTGTAGGCTCCTATGGCTACACCTTC.